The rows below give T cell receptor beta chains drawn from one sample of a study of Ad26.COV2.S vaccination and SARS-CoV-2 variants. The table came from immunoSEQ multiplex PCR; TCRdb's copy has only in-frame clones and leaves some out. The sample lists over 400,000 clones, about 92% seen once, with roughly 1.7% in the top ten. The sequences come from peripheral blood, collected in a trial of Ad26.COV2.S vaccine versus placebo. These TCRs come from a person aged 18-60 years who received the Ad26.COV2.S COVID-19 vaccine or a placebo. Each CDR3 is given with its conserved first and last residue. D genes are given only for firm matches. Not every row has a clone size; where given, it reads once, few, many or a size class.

CDR3 DNA: TGTGCCAGCAGCCCCGGCGGAGATAGCAATCAGCCCCAGCATTTT
CDR3 protein: CASSPGGDSNQPQHF
V gene: TRBV7-2
D gene: -
clone size: -
J gene: TRBJ1-5

CDR3 DNA: TGTGCCAGCAGGCGCACAGATACGCAGTATTTT
CDR3 protein: CASRRTDTQYF
V gene: TRBV28
D gene: -
clone size: -
J gene: TRBJ2-3

CDR3 DNA: TGCGCCAGCAGCTTTAAACCGTTCGGGACAGAAGATGGAAACACCATATATTTT
CDR3 protein: CASSFKPFGTEDGNTIYF
V gene: TRBV5-1
D gene: TRBD1
clone size: -
J gene: TRBJ1-3

CDR3 DNA: TGTGCCTGGCGGACGGGAAGGAACACTGAAGCTTTCTTT
CDR3 protein: CAWRTGRNTEAFF
V gene: TRBV30
D gene: -
clone size: -
J gene: TRBJ1-1

CDR3 DNA: TGTGCCAGCAGACCCCGGGGTCTCGACGAGCAGTACTTC
CDR3 protein: CASRPRGLDEQYF
V gene: TRBV2
D gene: -
clone size: -
J gene: TRBJ2-7

CDR3 DNA: TGTGCCAGCAGCGTACCCCAGTCCGCCCGGGGCTACACCTTC
CDR3 protein: CASSVPQSARGYTF
V gene: TRBV9
D gene: -
clone size: -
J gene: TRBJ1-2

CDR3 DNA: TGTGCCAGCAGCCAATCTACAGGGACGATGGGTTCCAATCAGCCCCAGCATTTT
CDR3 protein: CASSQSTGTMGSNQPQHF
V gene: TRBV16
D gene: -
clone size: -
J gene: TRBJ1-5

CDR3 DNA: TGTGCCAGCAGTTACTTCGCCAGGGCTAATTCACCCCTCCACTTT
CDR3 protein: CASSYFARANSPLHF
V gene: TRBV6-5
D gene: -
clone size: -
J gene: TRBJ1-6

CDR3 DNA: TGTGCCAGCAGCGTATCTAGAACCATCTCTGGAAACACCATATATTTT
CDR3 protein: CASSVSRTISGNTIYF
V gene: TRBV9
D gene: -
clone size: -
J gene: TRBJ1-3

CDR3 DNA: TGTGCCAGCAGCGTAGAAGATACCGGCGCGAACACCGGGGAGCTGTTTTTT
CDR3 protein: CASSVEDTGANTGELFF
V gene: TRBV9
D gene: -
clone size: -
J gene: TRBJ2-2

CDR3 DNA: TGCGCCAGCAGCCAAGTTGGGGGCCCCACTGAAGCTTTCTTT
CDR3 protein: CASSQVGGPTEAFF
V gene: TRBV4-1
D gene: -
clone size: -
J gene: TRBJ1-1

CDR3 DNA: TGTGCCAGTAAAGACAGCGTGCTGGGCGAGCAGTACTTC
CDR3 protein: CASKDSVLGEQYF
V gene: TRBV6-5
D gene: -
clone size: -
J gene: TRBJ2-7

CDR3 DNA: TGTGCCAGCAGTCTTAGCGGGGGCCCGTACGAGCAGTACTTC
CDR3 protein: CASSLSGGPYEQYF
V gene: TRBV27
D gene: TRBD2
clone size: -
J gene: TRBJ2-7

CDR3 DNA: TGTGCCAGCAGTTACGTCGGACAGAGAGGGACCATATATTTT
CDR3 protein: CASSYVGQRGTIYF
V gene: TRBV6-5
D gene: -
clone size: -
J gene: TRBJ1-3

CDR3 DNA: TGTGCCAGCAGTTCCTACGGTCCCACCGAGACCCAGTACTTC
CDR3 protein: CASSSYGPTETQYF
V gene: TRBV28
D gene: -
clone size: -
J gene: TRBJ2-5

CDR3 DNA: TGTGCCAGCAGCCGTGACAGAGATACGCAGTATTTT
CDR3 protein: CASSRDRDTQYF
V gene: TRBV7-9
D gene: -
clone size: -
J gene: TRBJ2-3

CDR3 DNA: TGTGCCAGCTCAGCCGGCGGAGGACAGCTGAACACTGAAGCTTTCTTT
CDR3 protein: CASSAGGGQLNTEAFF
V gene: TRBV18
D gene: -
clone size: -
J gene: TRBJ1-1

CDR3 DNA: TGTGCCAGCAGCGGAAGGCCTTCCTCCCCCATGAACACTGAAGCTTTCTTT
CDR3 protein: CASSGRPSSPMNTEAFF
V gene: TRBV5-5
D gene: -
clone size: -
J gene: TRBJ1-1

CDR3 DNA: TGTGCCAGCAGCTTAGATTGGGGGCGCCGGAACACTGAAGCTTTCTTT
CDR3 protein: CASSLDWGRRNTEAFF
V gene: TRBV11-2
D gene: -
clone size: -
J gene: TRBJ1-1

CDR3 DNA: TGTGCCAGCAGTGCCTCCGGGACAGGGCTTCCCTATGGCTACACCTTC
CDR3 protein: CASSASGTGLPYGYTF
V gene: TRBV6-1
D gene: TRBD1
clone size: once
J gene: TRBJ1-2

CDR3 DNA: TGTGCCAGCAGCAAGACAGGGGTCGGCAATCAGCCCCAGCATTTT
CDR3 protein: CASSKTGVGNQPQHF
V gene: TRBV6-2/TRBV6-3
D gene: TRBD1
clone size: -
J gene: TRBJ1-5

CDR3 DNA: TGTGCCATCAGTGACGGGGGTAGCGGGGGGCGATGGTACAATGAGCAGTTCTTC
CDR3 protein: CAISDGGSGGRWYNEQFF
V gene: TRBV10-3
D gene: TRBD2
clone size: once
J gene: TRBJ2-1

CDR3 DNA: TGTGCCAGCAGCCAAGGGGCAGGGAGGAGCATTCAGTACTTC
CDR3 protein: CASSQGAGRSIQYF
V gene: TRBV14
D gene: -
clone size: -
J gene: TRBJ2-4

CDR3 DNA: TGTGCCAGCAGCGGGACTCGCTACCTGTGGCAAGAGACCCAGTACTTC
CDR3 protein: CASSGTRYLWQETQYF
V gene: TRBV7-2
D gene: -
clone size: -
J gene: TRBJ2-5

CDR3 DNA: TGTGCCAGCATCCCAGGGACCTACGAAGAACAATTCTCATATGGCTACACCTTC
CDR3 protein: CASIPGTYEEQFSYGYTF
V gene: TRBV2
D gene: -
clone size: -
J gene: TRBJ1-2

CDR3 DNA: TGTGCCAGCAGCTTTATGGGCGATCAGCCCCAGCATTTT
CDR3 protein: CASSFMGDQPQHF
V gene: TRBV7-2
D gene: -
clone size: -
J gene: TRBJ1-5

CDR3 DNA: TGCGCCAGCAGCCCAGGGACGGACTATGGCTACACCTTC
CDR3 protein: CASSPGTDYGYTF
V gene: TRBV10-2
D gene: -
clone size: -
J gene: TRBJ1-2

CDR3 DNA: TGTGCCAGCAAGCTGTTCCGTGGCCCCGACGCTAAACAAGAGACCCAGTACTTC
CDR3 protein: CASKLFRGPDAKQETQYF
V gene: TRBV5-6
D gene: -
clone size: -
J gene: TRBJ2-5

CDR3 DNA: TGTGCCAGCAGCTCTAGGGAGGAGACCCAGTACTTC
CDR3 protein: CASSSREETQYF
V gene: TRBV7-6
D gene: -
clone size: -
J gene: TRBJ2-5

CDR3 DNA: TGTGCCTGGAGTGTGGGCACCTCCTACGAGCAGTACTTC
CDR3 protein: CAWSVGTSYEQYF
V gene: TRBV30
D gene: -
clone size: -
J gene: TRBJ2-7

CDR3 DNA: TGTGCCAGCAGATTAATGGATAAGGGGGCGGGTTCACCCCTCCACTTT
CDR3 protein: CASRLMDKGAGSPLHF
V gene: TRBV7-2
D gene: TRBD1
clone size: -
J gene: TRBJ1-6

CDR3 DNA: TGTGCCAGCAGCCAAGTCAAGGGGGCATCGACAGATACGCAGTATTTT
CDR3 protein: CASSQVKGASTDTQYF
V gene: TRBV3-1/TRBV3-2
D gene: TRBD1
clone size: once
J gene: TRBJ2-3

CDR3 DNA: TGTGCCAGCAGCCCCGTGGGGCGGACCCATACGCAGTATTTT
CDR3 protein: CASSPVGRTHTQYF
V gene: TRBV3-1/TRBV3-2
D gene: -
clone size: -
J gene: TRBJ2-3

CDR3 DNA: TGTGCCAGCAGCGTAGGAGGTACAAGTGGCCACGAGCAGTACTTC
CDR3 protein: CASSVGGTSGHEQYF
V gene: TRBV9
D gene: -
clone size: once
J gene: TRBJ2-7

CDR3 DNA: TGCGCCAGCAGGGGGGGTCCGGGACAGGGGAAGACCCAGTACTTC
CDR3 protein: CASRGGPGQGKTQYF
V gene: TRBV10-2
D gene: TRBD1
clone size: -
J gene: TRBJ2-5

CDR3 DNA: TGCAGTGCTAGTAGTAAAGCACAGCGAAGTAATAGCAATCAGCCCCAGCATTTT
CDR3 protein: CSASSKAQRSNSNQPQHF
V gene: TRBV20-1
D gene: -
clone size: -
J gene: TRBJ1-5

CDR3 DNA: TGTGCCAGCAGCACCAGGGACCGGGGACGGGAGACCCAGTACTTC
CDR3 protein: CASSTRDRGRETQYF
V gene: TRBV7-9
D gene: -
clone size: -
J gene: TRBJ2-5

CDR3 DNA: TGTGCCAGCAGCTTAGCTGACCGGGACAGTTCCTACGAGCAGTACTTC
CDR3 protein: CASSLADRDSSYEQYF
V gene: TRBV7-2
D gene: TRBD1
clone size: -
J gene: TRBJ2-7

CDR3 DNA: TGTGCCAGCAGCTTAGGGCCGGGGCCCACAGATACGCAGTATTTT
CDR3 protein: CASSLGPGPTDTQYF
V gene: TRBV7-2
D gene: -
clone size: -
J gene: TRBJ2-3

CDR3 DNA: TGTGCCAGCAGCGGCCTACAGGGAACTGAAGCTTTCTTT
CDR3 protein: CASSGLQGTEAFF
V gene: TRBV7-8
D gene: -
clone size: -
J gene: TRBJ1-1

CDR3 DNA: TGTGCCAGCAGCTACCGAACAGGGGGAGTCCACAATGAGCAGTTCTTC
CDR3 protein: CASSYRTGGVHNEQFF
V gene: TRBV11-2
D gene: TRBD1
clone size: -
J gene: TRBJ2-1

CDR3 DNA: TGTGCCAGCAGCTCTACGATGGCGACAGGGGGATCGGATGGCTACACCTTC
CDR3 protein: CASSSTMATGGSDGYTF
V gene: TRBV7-2
D gene: TRBD1
clone size: -
J gene: TRBJ1-2

CDR3 DNA: TGTGCCACCAGCCCAGGGGCCGGCTATGGCTACACCTTC
CDR3 protein: CATSPGAGYGYTF
V gene: TRBV15
D gene: -
clone size: -
J gene: TRBJ1-2

CDR3 DNA: TGTGCCAGCAGTGGAGAGGGTATAGGGGGCTACACCTTC
CDR3 protein: CASSGEGIGGYTF
V gene: TRBV2
D gene: -
clone size: once
J gene: TRBJ1-2

CDR3 DNA: TGCGCCAGCAGCTTGAACAGTGGACAGGCCTACGAGCAGTACTTC
CDR3 protein: CASSLNSGQAYEQYF
V gene: TRBV5-1
D gene: TRBD1
clone size: once
J gene: TRBJ2-7

CDR3 DNA: TGTGCCAGCAGACTGTGGACAGGGGTTTCCTACGAGCAGTACTTC
CDR3 protein: CASRLWTGVSYEQYF
V gene: TRBV27
D gene: TRBD1
clone size: -
J gene: TRBJ2-7

CDR3 DNA: TGTGCCAGTAGACCAGTAACCTACTATGGCTACACCTTC
CDR3 protein: CASRPVTYYGYTF
V gene: TRBV19
D gene: -
clone size: once
J gene: TRBJ1-2

CDR3 DNA: TGTGCCAGCAGCTACTCCCCAGGGGTAAATGAAAAACTGTTTTTT
CDR3 protein: CASSYSPGVNEKLFF
V gene: TRBV7-9
D gene: -
clone size: -
J gene: TRBJ1-4